These 30 T cell receptor beta chains were sequenced from one sample in a study of cytomegalovirus exposure and HLA in healthy donors. PCR used 60 Vbeta primers and 13 Jbeta primers. Here immunoSEQ multiplex PCR was the method, and the copy in TCRdb shows in-frame clones only, minus some. The specimen's table records 96,000 or so clones. Sequenced: PBMCs. The receptor set was obtained from a girl between 5 and 17 years old in good health and CMV-seropositive.

CDR3 loop: CASSPGTGNGYTF. CDR3 coding DNA: TGTGCCAGTAGTCCTGGGACAGGGAACGGCTACACCTTC. V and J are TRBV19 and TRBJ1-2; TRBD1 matches 9 bases. Trimming removed 5 bases from V and 8 bases from J; junction bases left unmatched: 6. The length of the CDR3 is 13 residues. CDR1 and CDR2 (germline): LNHDA, SQIVND (reference sequence).

The chain is built from TRBV4-1 and TRBJ1-5; D possibly corresponds to TRBD1 (5 bases). The CDR3 has 14 amino acids. Trimming pared 3 bases from V and 6 bases from J, leaving 12 bases between. Per germline, CDR1 MGHRA and CDR2 YSYEKL. The CDR3 DNA reads as TGCGCCAGCAGCCATGGGGCCGCCGGTCAGCCCCAGCATTTT. Protein product: CASSHGAAGQPQHF.

The chain couples TRBV9 to TRBJ1-1; 7 positions agree with TRBD1. J lost 0 bases, V lost 4 bases, and 9 bases had no gene match. This CDR3 contains 16 residues. Germline V lookup: CDR1 SGDLS, CDR2 YYNGEE. The chain's CDR3 is CASSPGDSNMNTEAFF. CDR3 coding DNA: TGTGCCAGCAGCCCGGGGGACAGCAATATGAACACTGAAGCTTTCTTT.

The CDR3 loop reads CAWSVPVSNYGYTF. The CDR3 DNA is TGTGCCTGGAGTGTGCCAGTCTCTAACTATGGCTACACCTTC. The genes are TRBV30 and TRBJ1-2, with D hard to call. This CDR3 spans 14 amino acids. Germline CDR1 reads GTSNPN; CDR2 reads SVGIG (reference sequence). Trimming pared 0 bases from V and 0 bases from J, leaving 8 bases between. Using reference TRBV30 and TRBJ1-2 for the parts outside the CDR3, the full variable domain is SQTIHQWPATLVQPVGSPLSLECTVEGTSNPNLYWYRQAAGRGLQLLFYSVGIGQISSEVPQNLSASRPQDRQFILSSKKLLLSDSGFYLCAWSVPVSNYGYTFGSGTRLTVV.

The DNA of the CDR3 is TGTGCCATCAGTGACGGACAGCCCGAGCAGTACTTC. Encoded protein: CAISDGQPEQYF. The rearrangement joins TRBV10-3 to TRBJ2-7; a possible D gene is TRBD1 (6 bases). Trimming left V 3 bases short and J 6 bases short, with 9 bases between. Germline V gives CDR1 ENHRY, CDR2 SYGVKD. The CDR3 runs 12 residues.

The gene calls are TRBV4-3 and TRBJ1-6; D remains unclear. The CDR3 spans 14 residues. The V and J ends lost 0 bases and 9 bases respectively, with 9 bases between them. Germline CDR1 is LGHNA and CDR2 is YSLEER. In nucleotides, the CDR3 is TGCGCCAGCAGCCAAGAACCGGGGTCTTCACCCCTCCACTTT. Translating gives CASSQEPGSSPLHF.

The rearrangement links TRBV5-1 to TRBJ1-6; 9 bases are shared with TRBD1. The trim removed 4 bases at V and 9 bases at J, leaving 8 bases unmatched. CDR1 is SGHRS and CDR2 is YFSETQ in the germline V gene. The CDR3 covers 15 residues. CDR3 residues: CASSPTGTGSSPLHF. The DNA of the CDR3 is TGCGCCAGCAGCCCGACCGGGACAGGGAGTTCACCCCTCCACTTT.

This sequence joins TRBV5-1 and TRBJ2-3; 7 bases line up with TRBD1. The V and J ends lost 2 bases and 1 base, in that order; junction bases with no gene match: 7. Germline V gene data show CDR1 as SGHRS and CDR2 as YFSETQ. This CDR3 has 16 amino acids. For the CDR3, the DNA is TGCGCCAGCAGCTTCCAGGGGGTGGGGGGCACAGATACGCAGTATTTT. Translating it yields CASSFQGVGGTDTQYF.

The chain links TRBV6-5 to TRBJ1-5; D possibly corresponds to TRBD1 (5 bases). V lost 6 bases and J 7 bases, leaving 13 bases between the germline ends. Germline lookup yields CDR1 MNHEY and CDR2 SVGAGI. There are 13 residues in the CDR3. CDR3 DNA: TGTGCCAGCAGCCTCAGGGTGAGGCAGCCCCAGCATTTT. The encoded protein is CASSLRVRQPQHF.

The chain uses TRBV18 and TRBJ2-2; no definite D call. Germline values: CDR1 KGHSH, CDR2 LQKENI. This CDR3 is built from 14 residues. Trimming removed 5 bases from V and 1 base from J, with 8 bases in between. CDR3 in amino acids: CASSVGWNTGELFF. The CDR3 DNA follows: TGTGCCAGCTCAGTCGGGTGGAACACCGGGGAGCTGTTTTTT. The whole variable domain, filled in from reference TRBV18 and TRBJ2-2, reads NAGVMQNPRHLVRRRGQEARLRCSPMKGHSHVYWYRQLPEEGLKFMVYLQKENIIDESGMPKERFSAEFPKEGPSILRIQQVVRGDSAAYFCASSVGWNTGELFFGEGSRLTVL.

With regard to this clone: At one end the junction does not follow the germline gene, possibly because of a read error. The V and J genes are TRBV6-5 and TRBJ1-6; a weak D match, TRBD1 (5 bases). Germline CDR1 reads MNHEY; CDR2 reads SVGAGI. The CDR3 runs 14 residues. The CDR3: CASKRGDRASHLHF. The CDR3 DNA is TGTGCCAGCAAACGGGGGGATCGGGCCTCACACCTCCACTTT.

In DNA, the CDR3 is TGTGCCAGTAGCGTAACAGGGGTTGGAAACACCATATATTTT. Residues: CASSVTGVGNTIYF. The V gene is TRBV19, the J gene TRBJ1-3, with 7 bases that match TRBD1. The V gene's germline CDR1 is LNHDA and CDR2 SQIVND (reference sequence). V dropped 6 bases and J dropped 3; count of bases not matched to a gene: 5. The CDR3 sequence is 14 residues long.

The V and J genes are TRBV28 and TRBJ2-7; TRBD1 matches at 9 bases. Germline loops: CDR1 MDHEN, CDR2 SYDVKM. V lost 4 bases, J lost 3 bases, and 10 bases stayed unmatched. This CDR3 has 16 residues. CDR3 loop: CASSSSSGTGNYEQYV. The CDR3 DNA sequence: TGTGCCAGCAGTTCGAGTTCCGGGACAGGGAACTACGAGCAGTACGTC.

The chain combines TRBV9 with TRBJ1-4; D unclear. Looked up from germline, CDR1 is SGDLS and CDR2 is YYNGEE. Trimming removed 0 bases from V and 7 bases from J, with 4 bases in between. This CDR3 is 12 amino acids long. CDR3 sequence: CASSVDGEKLFF. CDR3 DNA sequence: TGTGCCAGCAGCGTAGACGGTGAAAAACTGTTTTTT.

This chain joins TRBV6-5 and TRBJ1-3; 7 bases agree with TRBD1. The junction had 4 bases not matched to a gene; V was cut back by 6 bases and J by 2 bases. The germline gives CDR1 MNHEY, CDR2 SVGAGI. The CDR3 covers 14 residues. The CDR3 is CASRPGTAGNTIYF. In DNA, the CDR3 is TGTGCCAGCAGACCCGGGACAGCTGGAAACACCATATATTTT.

This sequence joins TRBV5-1 and TRBJ2-3, with D possibly TRBD1 on 6 matching bases. This CDR3 region has 16 residues. Germline V gene data show CDR1 as SGHRS and CDR2 as YFSETQ. The V gene lost 4 bases and the J gene lost 4 bases, with 19 bases spanning the gap. In nucleotides, the CDR3 is TGCGCCAGCAGCGCCGGGCAAGGCGCAGGGGCAGATACGCAGTATTTT. Amino acids: CASSAGQGAGADTQYF.

The chain joins TRBV19 to TRBJ2-2; TRBD1 aligns across 8 bases. This CDR3 spans 14 amino acids. CDR1 is LNHDA, CDR2 SQIVND, per germline (reference sequence). V lost 9 bases, J lost 1 base, and 4 bases stayed unmatched. CDR3 nucleotides: TGTGCCAGCACCGGGACAGGGAACACCGGGGAGCTGTTTTTT. Translating it yields CASTGTGNTGELFF. Full variable domain (outside the CDR3, taken from reference TRBV19 and TRBJ2-2): DGGITQSPKYLFRKEGQNVTLSCEQNLNHDAMYWYRQDPGQGLRLIYYSQIVNDFQKGDIAEGYSVSREKKESFPLTVTSAQKNPTAFYLCASTGTGNTGELFFGEGSRLTVL.

The chain joins TRBV27 to TRBJ1-1; D not resolved. CDR3 size: 15 residues. Germline lookup yields CDR1 MNHEY and CDR2 SMNVEV (reference sequence). V shed 3 bases and J shed 2 bases, with 13 bases lying between them. The CDR3 bases are TGTGCCAGCAGTTTTTATGGTACAGCCAACACTGAAGCTTTCTTT. This encodes CASSFYGTANTEAFF.

The chain recombines TRBV2 with TRBJ1-6; D perhaps matches TRBD1 (6 bases). The CDR3 consists of 18 residues. Germline CDR1 is SNHLY and CDR2 is FYNNEI. Trimming left V 8 bases short and J 14 bases short, with 34 bases between. In DNA form, the CDR3 reads TGTGCCAGCCTTTCGAGGAACAGGGATATTATCAAACAAAGGGCCCTCCACTTT. Protein: CASLSRNRDIIKQRALHF.

The chain links TRBV29-1 to TRBJ1-4; no definite D call. With 7 bases removed from V and 0 bases from J, the gap between germline ends came to 12 bases. This CDR3 spans 14 amino acids. Germline CDR1 is SQVTM and CDR2 is ANQGSEA. CDR3 residues: CSARLRATNEKLFF. The CDR3 DNA follows: TGCAGCGCCCGATTGAGAGCAACTAATGAAAAACTGTTTTTT.

The V call is TRBV10-3, the J call TRBJ1-2; TRBD1 matches at 7 bases. J gave up 7 bases and V 4 bases, and 12 bases lay outside the gene matches. The germline V gene has CDR1 ENHRY and CDR2 SYGVKD. The CDR3 totals 15 residues. The CDR3 DNA follows: TGTGCCATCAGTGGTTCCTCCGGGACAGAGTTTGGCTACACCTTC. As protein: CAISGSSGTEFGYTF.

Written as DNA, the CDR3 is TGCGCCAGCAGCCAAGATTTTCCGATCCACGGCACTGAAGCTTTCTTT. This translates into CASSQDFPIHGTEAFF. The chain links TRBV4-3 to TRBJ1-1; D unclear. Per the germline V gene, CDR1 is LGHNA and CDR2 is YSLEER. The ends were cut back, 0 bases at V and 4 bases at J, with 15 bases in the middle. The CDR3 contains 16 residues.

CDR3 bases: TGTGCCAGCTCCCCGACAGGGGGCGAGCAGTACTTC. Protein sequence: CASSPTGGEQYF. This chain links TRBV18 with TRBJ2-7; 9 nucleotides agree with TRBD1. Germline trimming cut 6 bases from V and 6 bases from J; bases unmatched to any gene: 3. The length of the CDR3 is 12 residues. Germline V gene data show CDR1 as KGHSH and CDR2 as LQKENI.

This sequence joins TRBV5-4 and TRBJ2-3; 8 bases agree with TRBD1. Trimming removed 4 bases from V and 2 bases from J; junction bases left unmatched: 6. Looked up from germline, CDR1 is SGHNT and CDR2 is YYREEE (reference sequence). CDR3 length: 15 residues. In DNA form, the CDR3 reads TGTGCCAGCAGCCCCGACAGGGGTGCCACAGATACGCAGTATTTT. Translating it yields CASSPDRGATDTQYF.

The gene calls are TRBV11-2 and TRBJ1-2; D is perhaps TRBD1 (5 bases). Germline assignment: CDR1 SGHAT and CDR2 FQNNGV. The CDR3 spans 16 residues. Trimming left V 5 bases short and J 1 base short, with 17 bases between. In nucleotides, the CDR3 is TGTGCCAGCAGCCCAGAAGGGGCCCTAAGTAACTATGGCTACACCTTC. This sequence encodes CASSPEGALSNYGYTF.

The V and J genes are TRBV7-3 and TRBJ1-1, with D maybe TRBD1 (6 bases). The CDR3 has 13 residues. V lost 0 bases, J lost 11 bases, and 13 bases lay in between. Germline V CDR1 and CDR2: SGHTA, FQGTGA. CDR3: CASSLTVQGSAFF. In DNA, the CDR3 is TGTGCCAGCAGCTTAACAGTCCAGGGGAGTGCTTTCTTT. Full variable domain (missing parts from reference TRBV7-3 and TRBJ1-1): GAGVSQTPSNKVTEKGKYVELRCDPISGHTALYWYRQSLGQGPEFLIYFQGTGAADDSGLPNDRFFAVRPEGSVSTLKIQRTERGDSAVYLCASSLTVQGSAFFGQGTRLTVV.

This chain uses TRBV30 with TRBJ1-2, with 7 bases fitting TRBD1. V lost 3 bases, J lost 8 bases, and 6 bases stayed unmatched. Germline assignment: CDR1 GTSNPN and CDR2 SVGIG (reference sequence). This CDR3 region has 12 residues. CDR3 region: CAWRKGAGGYTF. The DNA for the CDR3 is TGTGCCTGGAGAAAGGGGGCGGGGGGCTACACCTTC.

CDR3 DNA sequence: TGTGCCAGCAGAGTGGCTGGCACAGATACGCAGTATTTT. Encoded protein: CASRVAGTDTQYF. V is TRBV7-3 and J is TRBJ2-3; D not resolved. The CDR3 has 13 amino acids. Germline CDR1 is SGHTA and CDR2 is FQGTGA. With 6 bases removed from V and 1 base from J, the gap between germline ends came to 8 bases. Full variable domain (remainder filled in from reference TRBV7-3 and TRBJ2-3): GAGVSQTPSNKVTEKGKYVELRCDPISGHTALYWYRQSLGQGPEFLIYFQGTGAADDSGLPNDRFFAVRPEGSVSTLKIQRTERGDSAVYLCASRVAGTDTQYFGPGTRLTVL.

The rearrangement joins TRBV7-9 to TRBJ1-3; 9 nucleotides match TRBD1. CDR1 and CDR2 (germline): SEHNR, FQNEAQ (reference sequence). CDR3 size: 16 residues. J was trimmed by 4 bases and V by 4 bases; bases with no gene match: 8. In DNA, the CDR3 is TGTGCCAGCAGCTCCGGACGGGACAGGGACGGAAACACCATATATTTT. Its translation: CASSSGRDRDGNTIYF.

This chain connects TRBV30 to TRBJ1-4, with D perhaps TRBD1 (5 bases). The CDR3 is 12 amino acids. The V end was cut by 3 bases, the J end by 11 bases, with 13 bases between. CDR1 and CDR2 from the germline V gene are GTSNPN and SVGIG (reference sequence). The CDR3 DNA reads TGTGCCTGGAGCCCTCCGGGGGGGAAACTGTTTTTT. Its translation: CAWSPPGGKLFF.